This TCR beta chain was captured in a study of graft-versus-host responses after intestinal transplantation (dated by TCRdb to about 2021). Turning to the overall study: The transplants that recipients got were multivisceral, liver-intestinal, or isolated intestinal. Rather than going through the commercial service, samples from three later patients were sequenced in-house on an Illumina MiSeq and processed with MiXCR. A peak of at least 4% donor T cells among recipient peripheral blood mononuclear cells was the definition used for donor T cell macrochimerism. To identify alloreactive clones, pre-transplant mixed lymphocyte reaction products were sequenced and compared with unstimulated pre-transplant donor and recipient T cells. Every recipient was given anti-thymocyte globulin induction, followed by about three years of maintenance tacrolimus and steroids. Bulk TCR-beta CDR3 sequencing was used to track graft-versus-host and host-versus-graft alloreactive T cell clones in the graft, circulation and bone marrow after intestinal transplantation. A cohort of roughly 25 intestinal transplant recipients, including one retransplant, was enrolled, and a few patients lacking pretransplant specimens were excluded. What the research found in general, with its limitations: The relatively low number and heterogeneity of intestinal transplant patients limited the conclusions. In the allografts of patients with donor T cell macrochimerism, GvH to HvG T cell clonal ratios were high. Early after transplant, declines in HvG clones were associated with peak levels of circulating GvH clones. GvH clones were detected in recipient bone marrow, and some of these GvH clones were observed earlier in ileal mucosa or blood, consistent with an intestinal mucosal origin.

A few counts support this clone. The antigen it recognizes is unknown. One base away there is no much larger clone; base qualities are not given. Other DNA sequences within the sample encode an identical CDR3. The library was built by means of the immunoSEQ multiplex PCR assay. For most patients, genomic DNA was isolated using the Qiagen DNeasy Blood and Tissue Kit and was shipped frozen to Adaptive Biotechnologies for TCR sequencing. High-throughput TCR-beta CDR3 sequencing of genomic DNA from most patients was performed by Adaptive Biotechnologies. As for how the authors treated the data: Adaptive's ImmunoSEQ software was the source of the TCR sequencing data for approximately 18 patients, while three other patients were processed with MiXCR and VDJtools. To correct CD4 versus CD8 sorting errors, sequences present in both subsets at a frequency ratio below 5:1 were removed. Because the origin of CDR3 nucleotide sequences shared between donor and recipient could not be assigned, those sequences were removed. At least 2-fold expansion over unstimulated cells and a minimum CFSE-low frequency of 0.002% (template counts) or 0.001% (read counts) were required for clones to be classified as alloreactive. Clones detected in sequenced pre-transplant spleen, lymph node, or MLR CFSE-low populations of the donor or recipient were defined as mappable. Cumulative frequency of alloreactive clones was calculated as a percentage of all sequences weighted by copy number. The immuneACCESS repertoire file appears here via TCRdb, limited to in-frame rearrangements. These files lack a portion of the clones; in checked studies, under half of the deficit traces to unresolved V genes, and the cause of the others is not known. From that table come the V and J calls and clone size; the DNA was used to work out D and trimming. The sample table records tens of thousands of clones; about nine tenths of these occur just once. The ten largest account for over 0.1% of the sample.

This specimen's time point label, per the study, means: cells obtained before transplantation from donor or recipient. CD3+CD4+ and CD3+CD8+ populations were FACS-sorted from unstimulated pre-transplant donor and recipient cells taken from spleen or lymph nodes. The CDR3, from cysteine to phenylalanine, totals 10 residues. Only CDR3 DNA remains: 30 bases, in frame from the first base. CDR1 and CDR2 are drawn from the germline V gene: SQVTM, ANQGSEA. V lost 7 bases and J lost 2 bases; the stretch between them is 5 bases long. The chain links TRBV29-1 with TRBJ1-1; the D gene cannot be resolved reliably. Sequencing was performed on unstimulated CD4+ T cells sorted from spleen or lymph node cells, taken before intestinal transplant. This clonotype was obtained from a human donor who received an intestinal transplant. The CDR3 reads CSASNTEAFF. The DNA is TGCAGCGCCTCCAACACTGAAGCTTTCTTT.